The 23 T cell receptor beta chains listed next were all sequenced from one sample in a study of regulatory T cells in long-lasting Graves disease. For TCR beta, libraries came from iRepertoire HTBI primers and Arm-PCR of CDR3 regions. TCRdb analysed the multiplex PCR reads with MiXCR anew, one entry per CDR3 protein. Among 400,000 to 500,000 distinct CDR3 sequences, about a sixth were seen once, and the ten largest hold 20% to 25%. This sample's time point: newly diagnosed GD, antithyroid drugs for less than 3 months. There was RNA extracted from PBMCs, and the TCR library was made from it. These data also featured in a second study, about T cells in Graves' hyperthyroidism and ophthalmopathy.

Sequencing was performed on peripheral blood mononuclear cells (PBMCs), taken at new diagnosis, from a patient treated with antithyroid drugs. The receptor source for this set is a woman under 30 with Graves disease.

This clonotype came up a few times. The rearrangement uses TRBV6-9 and TRBJ2-3; D uncertain. V gave up 6 bases and J gave up 2 bases, with 9 bases separating them. The CDR3 sequence is 13 residues long. Per the germline V gene, CDR1 is MNHGY and CDR2 is SVAAGI. DNA for the CDR3: TGTGCCAGCAGGGAAACTCTCACAGATACGCAGTATTTT. Protein: CASRETLTDTQYF.

The DNA for the CDR3 is TGCGCCAGCAGCCAAGGCGCGGGGAAAGAGACCCAGTACTTC. This translates into CASSQGAGKETQYF. The chain has TRBV4-3 and TRBJ2-5; TRBD2 is a possible D gene (6 bases). Germline loops: CDR1 LGHNA, CDR2 YSLEER. CDR3 length equals 14 residues. Trimming removed 1 base from V and 3 bases from J, with 9 bases in between.

This clonotype was recorded at least ten times. The chain joins TRBV30 to TRBJ1-1; tentatively, D is TRBD1 (5 bases). V dropped 4 bases and J dropped 8 bases, with 14 bases sitting between them. The CDR3 has 12 amino acids. CDR1 is GTSNPN, CDR2 SVGIG, per germline (reference sequence). The CDR3 here is CAWNGVREEAFF. CDR3 bases: TGTGCCTGGAATGGTGTCAGGGAAGAAGCTTTCTTT.

V gene TRBV28 combines with J gene TRBJ1-2; D unclear. With 10 bases removed from V and 4 bases from J, the gap between germline ends came to 19 bases. The CDR3 sequence is 14 residues long. Looked up from germline, CDR1 is MDHEN and CDR2 is SYDVKM. The CDR3 loop reads CATLIEAGSYGYTF. The CDR3 coding sequence is TGTGCCACGCTAATCGAAGCCGGGAGCTATGGCTACACCTTC.

This clonotype was detected many times. The chain links TRBV2 to TRBJ2-7; D is perhaps TRBD1 (6 bases). Germline V gene sequence: CDR1 SNHLY, CDR2 FYNNEI. The ends were cut back, 7 bases at V and 3 bases at J, with 13 bases in the middle. This CDR3 comprises 13 residues. The CDR3 loop reads CASIGGQIYEQYF. The CDR3, as DNA: TGTGCCAGCATTGGGGGACAAATCTACGAGCAGTACTTC.

Comments on this clonotype: With a much larger clone just one base away, this may be a read error. The V and J genes are TRBV28 and TRBJ2-1; D gene unclear. Trimming shortened V by 3 bases and J by 10 bases, and 19 bases separated the two germline ends. The CDR3 length is 15 residues. Germline V lookup: CDR1 MDHEN, CDR2 SYDVKM. CDR3 loop: CASSLAKKSSYEQFF. CDR3 nucleotide sequence: TGTGCCAGCAGTTTGGCCAAAAAGAGCTCCTACGAGCAGTTCTTC.

This clonotype was seen only a few times. The chain links TRBV12-3 or TRBV12-4 to TRBJ1-3; TRBD1 matches at 9 bases. The CDR3 spans 15 residues. The V segment lost 6 bases and the J segment 0 bases; nucleotides outside the gene matches: 3. The CDR3 is CASRQGALSGNTIYF. The CDR3 bases are TGTGCCAGCAGACAGGGGGCCCTCTCTGGAAACACCATATATTTT.

The table lists this clonotype with a few counts. The chain combines TRBV10-3 with TRBJ1-2, with TRBD1 matching over 10 bases. The length of the CDR3 is 14 residues. Germline assignment: CDR1 ENHRY and CDR2 SYGVKD. With V trimmed by 5 bases and J by 3 bases, 3 bases remained unmatched. In DNA, the CDR3 is TGTGCCATCAGTTCGACAGGGGGCGACTATGGCTACACCTTC. Its protein is CAISSTGGDYGYTF.

With respect to this clonotype: This sequence may be a read error, since a much larger clone differs from it by one base. The rearrangement joins TRBV28 to TRBJ2-7; TRBD2 agrees at 8 bases. Germline CDR1 is MDHEN and CDR2 is SYDVKM. This CDR3 has 14 residues. The CDR3 DNA is TGTGCCGGCAGCCGACTAGCGATCCCCTACGAGCAGTACTTC. This translates into CAGSRLAIPYEQYF.

The sample holds a few counts of this clonotype. V is TRBV5-6 and J is TRBJ2-7; 7 bases align to TRBD2. The CDR3 runs 14 residues. The germline V gene encodes CDR1 SGHDT and CDR2 YYEEEE. With 2 bases clipped from V and 5 bases from J, the junction kept 7 bases outside the gene matches. In nucleotides, the CDR3 is TGTGCCAGCAGCTTTGGCGGGAGTGACGACGAGCAGTACTTC. Protein sequence: CASSFGGSDDEQYF.

V is TRBV19 and J is TRBJ2-7; 7 bases line up with TRBD2. V gave up 11 bases and J gave up 3 bases; unmatched junction bases: 13. The CDR3 is 14 residues long. Germline loops: CDR1 LNHDA, CDR2 SQIVND (reference sequence). CDR3 residues: CAGKAGGRSYEQYF. The CDR3 nucleotides read TGTGCCGGTAAAGCAGGCGGGAGAAGCTACGAGCAGTACTTC.

This clonotype has at least ten counts. The chain uses TRBV27 and TRBJ2-1, with TRBD2 matching over 15 bases. In germline, CDR1 is MNHEY, CDR2 SMNVEV (reference sequence). J lost 7 bases, V lost 2 bases, and 9 bases had no gene match. There are 18 residues in the CDR3. This chain's CDR3 is CASSLISKGTSGRNEQFF. The CDR3 nucleotides are TGTGCCAGCAGTTTAATTTCTAAAGGGACTAGCGGGAGGAATGAGCAGTTCTTC.

The chain has TRBV20-1 and TRBJ2-2; TRBD2 aligns across 9 bases. The CDR3 is made up of 15 amino acids. Germline CDR1 DFQATT, CDR2 SNEGSKA (reference sequence). As DNA, the CDR3 is TGCAGCCCTCCCGGCGGGAGGGAGAACACCGGGGAGCTGTTTTTT. Translation: CSPPGGRENTGELFF.

The rearrangement uses TRBV27 and TRBJ2-1; 14 bases fit TRBD2. The J call could be wrong; TRBJ2-5 is a better fit for the DNA end. Germline CDR1 is MNHEY and CDR2 is SMNVEV (reference sequence). CDR3 size: 18 residues. The CDR3 bases are TGTGCCAGCAGTACGCCAGGACTAGCGGGAGGTACCCAAGAGACCCAGTACTTC. It specifies CASSTPGLAGGTQETQYF.

The table lists this clonotype with many counts. The gene calls are TRBV5-1 and TRBJ2-1; TRBD1 matches at 8 bases. Germline V gives CDR1 SGHRS, CDR2 YFSETQ. CDR3 size: 13 residues. Trimming at V came to 5 bases and at J to 6 bases, leaving 4 bases not matched to a gene. The CDR3 here is CASSHTGGNEQFF. The CDR3, as DNA: TGCGCCAGCAGTCATACAGGGGGCAATGAGCAGTTCTTC.

This clonotype was found many times. The rearrangement links TRBV28 to TRBJ2-7, with 13 bases aligning to TRBD2. Unmatched junction bases numbered 5, after V lost 6 bases and J lost 3 bases. The CDR3 loop spans 15 amino acids. Per the germline V gene, CDR1 is MDHEN and CDR2 is SYDVKM. CDR3 loop: CASSLGTSGIYEQYF. CDR3 in DNA: TGTGCCAGCAGCCTGGGGACTAGCGGGATCTACGAGCAGTACTTC.

This clonotype was recorded at least ten times. The chain joins TRBV6-2 or TRBV6-3 to TRBJ2-1; D remains unclear. This CDR3 comprises 13 residues. V shed 6 bases and J shed 0 bases, with 6 bases lying between them. Per the germline V gene, CDR1 is MNHEY and CDR2 is SVGEGT. The CDR3 reads CASRRYSYNEQFF. In DNA form, the CDR3 reads TGTGCCAGCAGACGTTACTCCTACAATGAGCAGTTCTTC.

About this clonotype itself: This may stem from a read error, because a much larger clone lies one nucleotide away. The V call is TRBV5-8, the J call TRBJ2-4, with TRBD2 matching 8 bases. The V gene end was trimmed by 5 bases and the J gene end by 8 bases; junction bases not matched to a gene: 9. The CDR3 runs 14 residues. Germline V gene lookup returns CDR1 SGHTS and CDR2 YDEGEE. CDR3 protein: CASRPSGSRDIQYF. The CDR3 coding sequence is TGTGCCAGCAGGCCGAGCGGGAGTAGGGACATTCAGTACTTC. Variable domain in full (rest from reference TRBV5-8 and TRBJ2-4): EAGVTQSPTHLIKTRGQQATLRCSPISGHTSVYWYQQALGLGLQFLLWYDEGEERNRGNFPPRFSGRQFPNYSSELNVNALELEDSALYLCASRPSGSRDIQYFGAGTRLSVL.

The chain has TRBV12-3 or TRBV12-4 and TRBJ1-2; the D gene is possibly TRBD1 (6 bases). The CDR3 sequence is 17 residues long. V lost 4 bases and J lost 0, with 18 bases in between. The CDR3 region has the DNA TGTGCCAGCAGTTCGATCCCCGAGAGGACAGCTAACTATGGCTACACCTTC. This codes for CASSSIPERTANYGYTF.

This clonotype showed up many times. The CDR3 is CASSFHGQGAPPYEQYF. The CDR3, as DNA: TGCGCCAGCAGCTTCCACGGACAGGGGGCGCCCCCCTACGAGCAGTACTTC. This chain links TRBV5-1 with TRBJ2-7, with 11 bases lining up with TRBD1. J lost 2 bases, V lost 2 bases, and 9 bases had no gene match. This CDR3 has 17 residues. Germline V lookup: CDR1 SGHRS, CDR2 YFSETQ. The full variable domain, in which reference TRBV5-1 and TRBJ2-7 provide the parts outside the CDR3, is KAGVTQTPRYLIKTRGQQVTLSCSPISGHRSVSWYQQTPGQGLQFLFEYFSETQRNKGNFPGRFSGRQFSNSRSEMNVSTLELGDSALYLCASSFHGQGAPPYEQYFGPGTRLTVT.

The chain uses TRBV7-3 and TRBJ2-1; 14 nucleotides agree with TRBD2. This CDR3 region has 16 residues. The V segment lost 2 bases and the J segment 7 bases; nucleotides outside the gene matches: 4. Germline values: CDR1 SGHTA, CDR2 FQGTGA. The CDR3 is CASSLGTSGRWNEQFF. For the CDR3, the DNA is TGTGCCAGCAGCTTAGGGACTAGCGGGAGATGGAATGAGCAGTTCTTC.

This clonotype came up a few times. The gene calls are TRBV6-5 and TRBJ1-3, with a tentative D call TRBD1 (5 bases). CDR3 length: 15 amino acids. The V end was cut by 2 bases, the J end by 2 bases, with 10 bases between. Germline V CDR1 and CDR2: MNHEY, SVGAGI. The CDR3 DNA sequence: TGTGCCAGCAGTTACCCCACAGGAACTGGAAACACCATATATTTT. It encodes CASSYPTGTGNTIYF.

This clonotype was recorded many times. The chain employs TRBV2 and TRBJ2-1, with D maybe TRBD1 (5 bases). This CDR3 region has 12 residues. The germline V and J ends were trimmed by 6 bases and 4 bases, with 7 bases remaining between them. Germline V gives CDR1 SNHLY, CDR2 FYNNEI. CDR3 DNA sequence: TGTGCCAGCAGGACAGTGTACAATGAGCAGTTCTTC. Amino acid sequence: CASRTVYNEQFF.